This note documents a single TCR beta chain sequence. This entry is derived from a study of control samples from healthy donors and cancer patients. The CDR3 totals 11 residues. V shed 3 bases and J shed 2 bases, with 4 bases lying between them. CDR1 SQVTM and CDR2 ANQGSEA come from the germline V gene. Using immunoSEQ multiplex PCR, the repertoire was profiled, and TCRdb retains in-frame clones only, with some absent. The sample carries 88,000 or so clones, roughly 94% recorded once. The TCR was taken from a woman between 18 and 30 years old in good health. This sequence joins TRBV29-1 and TRBJ1-2, with D hard to call. Input material: blood. CDR3 region: CSVDRNYGYTF. The CDR3 bases are TGCAGCGTTGACAGGAACTATGGCTACACCTTC.